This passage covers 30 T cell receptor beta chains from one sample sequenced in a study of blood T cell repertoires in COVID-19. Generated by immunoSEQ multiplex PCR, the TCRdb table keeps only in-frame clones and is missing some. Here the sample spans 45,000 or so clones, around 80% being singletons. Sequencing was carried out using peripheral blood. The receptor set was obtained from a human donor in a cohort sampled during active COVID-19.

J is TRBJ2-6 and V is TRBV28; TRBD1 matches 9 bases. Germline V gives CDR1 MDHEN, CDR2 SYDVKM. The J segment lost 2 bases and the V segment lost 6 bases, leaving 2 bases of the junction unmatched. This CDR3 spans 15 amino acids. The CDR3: CASSRQGAGANVLTF. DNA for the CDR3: TGTGCCAGCAGCAGACAGGGGGCTGGGGCCAACGTCCTGACTTTC.

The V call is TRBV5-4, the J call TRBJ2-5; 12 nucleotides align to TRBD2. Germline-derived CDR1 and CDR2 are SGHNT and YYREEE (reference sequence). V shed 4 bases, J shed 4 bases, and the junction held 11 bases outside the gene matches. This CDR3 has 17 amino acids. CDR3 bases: TGTGCCAGCAGCCGTGGACTAGCGGGGAGGTTTGGAGAGACCCAGTACTTC. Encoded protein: CASSRGLAGRFGETQYF.

The CDR3: CASSPWAGSGELFF. The CDR3 coding sequence is TGTGCCAGCAGCCCTTGGGCAGGGTCCGGGGAGCTGTTTTTT. This chain links TRBV3-1 (or the pseudogene TRBV3-2) with TRBJ2-2; D is perhaps TRBD1 (5 bases). This CDR3 has 14 amino acids. Germline V gene lookup returns CDR1 LGHDT and CDR2 YNNKEL (reference sequence). The V end lost 4 bases, the J end lost 6 bases, and 12 bases lay between the germline ends.

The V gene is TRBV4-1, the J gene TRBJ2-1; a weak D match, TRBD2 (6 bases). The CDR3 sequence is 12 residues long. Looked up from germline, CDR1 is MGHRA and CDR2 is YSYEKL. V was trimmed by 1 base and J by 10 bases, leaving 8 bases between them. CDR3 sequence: CASSQGGGEQFF. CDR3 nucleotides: TGCGCCAGCAGCCAAGGGGGAGGCGAGCAGTTCTTC.

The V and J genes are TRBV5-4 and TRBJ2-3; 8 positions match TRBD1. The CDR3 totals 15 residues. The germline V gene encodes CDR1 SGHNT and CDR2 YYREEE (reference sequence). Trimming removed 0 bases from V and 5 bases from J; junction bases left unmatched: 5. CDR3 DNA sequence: TGTGCCAGCAGCTTGGTGCAGGGGGCCGGAGATACGCAGTATTTT. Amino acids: CASSLVQGAGDTQYF. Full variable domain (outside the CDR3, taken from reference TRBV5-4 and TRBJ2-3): ETGVTQSPTHLIKTRGQQVTLRCSSQSGHNTVSWYQQALGQGPQFIFQYYREEENGRGNFPPRFSGLQFPNYSSELNVNALELDDSALYLCASSLVQGAGDTQYFGPGTRLTVL.

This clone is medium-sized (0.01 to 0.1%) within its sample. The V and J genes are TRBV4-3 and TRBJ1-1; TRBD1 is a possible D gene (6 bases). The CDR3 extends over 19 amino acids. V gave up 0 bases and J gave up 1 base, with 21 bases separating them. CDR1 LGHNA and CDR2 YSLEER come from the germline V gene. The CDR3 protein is CASSQDWTVHLPTNTEAFF. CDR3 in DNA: TGCGCCAGCAGCCAAGATTGGACAGTCCATTTGCCGACGAACACTGAAGCTTTCTTT.

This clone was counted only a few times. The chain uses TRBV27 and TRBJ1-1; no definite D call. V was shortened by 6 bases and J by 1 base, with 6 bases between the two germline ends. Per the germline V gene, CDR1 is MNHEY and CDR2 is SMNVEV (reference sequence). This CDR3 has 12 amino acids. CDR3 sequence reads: CASRPGNTEAFF. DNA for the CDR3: TGTGCCAGCAGACCAGGGAACACTGAAGCTTTCTTT.

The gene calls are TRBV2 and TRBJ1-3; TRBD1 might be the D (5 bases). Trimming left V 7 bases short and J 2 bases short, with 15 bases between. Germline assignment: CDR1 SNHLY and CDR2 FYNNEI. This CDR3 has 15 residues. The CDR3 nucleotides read TGTGCCAGCAACCTCCGGGGGGAGACTGGAAACACCATATATTTT. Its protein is CASNLRGETGNTIYF.

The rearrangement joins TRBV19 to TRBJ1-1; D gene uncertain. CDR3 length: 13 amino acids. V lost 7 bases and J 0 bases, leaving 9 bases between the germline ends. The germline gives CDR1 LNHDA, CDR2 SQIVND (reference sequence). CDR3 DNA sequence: TGTGCCAGTAATTTCGGGGTGAACACTGAAGCTTTCTTT. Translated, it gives CASNFGVNTEAFF.

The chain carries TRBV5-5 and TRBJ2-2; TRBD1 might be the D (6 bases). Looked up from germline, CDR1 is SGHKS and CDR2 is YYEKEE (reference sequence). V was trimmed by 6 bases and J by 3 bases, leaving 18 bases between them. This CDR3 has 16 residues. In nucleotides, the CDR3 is TGTGCCAGCACCAGTCTTGGGGGCGCCGACACCGGGGAGCTGTTTTTT. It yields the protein CASTSLGGADTGELFF.

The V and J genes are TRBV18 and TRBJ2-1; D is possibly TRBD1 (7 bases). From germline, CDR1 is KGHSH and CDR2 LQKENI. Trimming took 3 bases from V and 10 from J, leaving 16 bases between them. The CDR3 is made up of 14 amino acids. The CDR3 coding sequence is TGTGCCAGCTCACCTACCGACAGGGCGGGGGAGCAGTTCTTC. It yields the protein CASSPTDRAGEQFF.

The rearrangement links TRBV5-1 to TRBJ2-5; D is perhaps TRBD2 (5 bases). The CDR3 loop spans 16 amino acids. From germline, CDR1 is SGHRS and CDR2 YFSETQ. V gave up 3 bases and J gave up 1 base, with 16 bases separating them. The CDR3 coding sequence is TGCGCCAGCAGCTGGTCAGCGGCCTCGTCCCAAGAGACCCAGTACTTC. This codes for CASSWSAASSQETQYF.

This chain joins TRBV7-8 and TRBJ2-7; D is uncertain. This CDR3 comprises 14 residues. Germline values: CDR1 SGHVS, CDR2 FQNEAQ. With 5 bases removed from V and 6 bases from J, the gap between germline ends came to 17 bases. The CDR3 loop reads CASSLLPALGEQYV. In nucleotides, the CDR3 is TGTGCCAGCAGCCTGCTCCCAGCGTTGGGCGAGCAGTACGTC.

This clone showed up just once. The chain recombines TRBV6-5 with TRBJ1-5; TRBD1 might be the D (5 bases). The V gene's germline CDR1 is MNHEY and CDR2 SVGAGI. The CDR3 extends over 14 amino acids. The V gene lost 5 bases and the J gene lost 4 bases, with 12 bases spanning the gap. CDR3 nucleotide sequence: TGTGCCAGCAGTCTCAGGGAAGGGAATCAGCCCCAGCATTTT. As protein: CASSLREGNQPQHF.

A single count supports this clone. The CDR3 DNA sequence: TGTGCCAGTAGTATCCCCCGGTACAAAAACATTCAGTACTTC. Its protein is CASSIPRYKNIQYF. This sequence joins TRBV19 and TRBJ2-4; D gene unclear. Germline assignment: CDR1 LNHDA and CDR2 SQIVND (reference sequence). Trimming took 3 bases from V and 3 from J, leaving 9 bases between them. The length of the CDR3 is 14 residues.

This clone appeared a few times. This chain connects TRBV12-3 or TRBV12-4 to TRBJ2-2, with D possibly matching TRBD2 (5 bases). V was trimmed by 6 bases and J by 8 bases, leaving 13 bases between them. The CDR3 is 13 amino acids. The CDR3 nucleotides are TGTGCCAGCAGAAAAGCGGTGACGGGGGAGCTGTTTTTT. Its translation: CASRKAVTGELFF.

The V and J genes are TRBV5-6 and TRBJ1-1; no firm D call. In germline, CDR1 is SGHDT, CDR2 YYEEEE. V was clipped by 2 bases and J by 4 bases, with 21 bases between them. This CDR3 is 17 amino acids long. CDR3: CASSFESSGRATTEAFF. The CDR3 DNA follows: TGTGCCAGCAGCTTTGAGTCTTCCGGGAGGGCGACCACTGAAGCTTTCTTT. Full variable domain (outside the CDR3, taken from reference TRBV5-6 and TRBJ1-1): DAGVTQSPTHLIKTRGQQVTLRCSPKSGHDTVSWYQQALGQGPQFIFQYYEEEERQRGNFPDRFSGHQFPNYSSELNVNALLLGDSALYLCASSFESSGRATTEAFFGQGTRLTVV.

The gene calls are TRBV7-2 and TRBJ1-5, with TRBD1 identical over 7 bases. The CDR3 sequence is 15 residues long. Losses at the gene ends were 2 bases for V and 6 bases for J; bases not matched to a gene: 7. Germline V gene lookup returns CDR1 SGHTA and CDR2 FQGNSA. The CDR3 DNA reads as TGTGCCAGCAGCTTATTGGCAGGGGGTGGTCAGCCCCAGCATTTT. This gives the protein CASSLLAGGGQPQHF.

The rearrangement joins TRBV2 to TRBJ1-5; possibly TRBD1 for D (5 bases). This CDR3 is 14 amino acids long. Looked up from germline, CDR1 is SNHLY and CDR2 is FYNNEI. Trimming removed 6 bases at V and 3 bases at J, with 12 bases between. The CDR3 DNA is TGTGCCAGCAGCATAGGACACTCCAATCAGCCCCAGCATTTT. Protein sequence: CASSIGHSNQPQHF. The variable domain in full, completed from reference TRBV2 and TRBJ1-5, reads EPEVTQTPSHQVTQMGQEVILRCVPISNHLYFYWYRQILGQKVEFLVSFYNNEISEKSEIFDDQFSVERPDGSNFTLKIRSTKLEDSAMYFCASSIGHSNQPQHFGDGTRLSIL.

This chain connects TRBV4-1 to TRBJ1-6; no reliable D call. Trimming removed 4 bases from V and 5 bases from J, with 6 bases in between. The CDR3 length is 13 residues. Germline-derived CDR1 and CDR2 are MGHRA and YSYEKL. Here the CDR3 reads CASSLSDNSPLHF. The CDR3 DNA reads TGCGCCAGCAGCCTGAGCGATAATTCACCCCTCCACTTT.

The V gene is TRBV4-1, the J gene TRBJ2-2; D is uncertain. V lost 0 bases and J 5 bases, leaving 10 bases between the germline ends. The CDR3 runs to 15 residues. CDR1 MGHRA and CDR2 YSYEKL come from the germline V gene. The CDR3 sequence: CASSQDSWQTGELFF. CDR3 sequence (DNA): TGCGCCAGCAGCCAAGATAGCTGGCAGACCGGGGAGCTGTTTTTT.

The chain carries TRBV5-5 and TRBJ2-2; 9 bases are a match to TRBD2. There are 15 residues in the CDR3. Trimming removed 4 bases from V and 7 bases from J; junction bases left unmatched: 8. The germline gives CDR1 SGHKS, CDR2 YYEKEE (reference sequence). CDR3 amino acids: CASSAGGRILGELFF. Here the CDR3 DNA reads TGTGCCAGCAGCGCGGGGGGGCGAATCCTCGGGGAGCTGTTTTTT.

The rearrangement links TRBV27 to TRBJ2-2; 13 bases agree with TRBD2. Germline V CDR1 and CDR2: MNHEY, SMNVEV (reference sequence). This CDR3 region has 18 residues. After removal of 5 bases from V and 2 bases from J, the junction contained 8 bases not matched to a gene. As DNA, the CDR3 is TGTGCCAGCAGTAGAACTAGCGGGGGGGCGATAAACACCGGGGAGCTGTTTTTT. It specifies CASSRTSGGAINTGELFF.

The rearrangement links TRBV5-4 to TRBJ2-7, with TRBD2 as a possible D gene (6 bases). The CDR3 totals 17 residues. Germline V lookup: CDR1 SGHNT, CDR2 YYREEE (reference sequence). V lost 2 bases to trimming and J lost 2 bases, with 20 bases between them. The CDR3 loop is CASSLGGIGGATYEQYF. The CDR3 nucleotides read TGTGCCAGCAGCTTAGGTGGTATCGGAGGGGCCACCTACGAGCAGTACTTC.

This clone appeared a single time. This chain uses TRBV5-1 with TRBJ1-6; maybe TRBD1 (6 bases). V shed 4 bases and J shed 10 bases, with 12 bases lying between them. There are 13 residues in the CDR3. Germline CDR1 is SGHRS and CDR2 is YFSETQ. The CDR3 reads CASSATGNSPLHF. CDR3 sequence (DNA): TGCGCCAGCAGCGCCACAGGGAACTCACCCCTCCACTTT.

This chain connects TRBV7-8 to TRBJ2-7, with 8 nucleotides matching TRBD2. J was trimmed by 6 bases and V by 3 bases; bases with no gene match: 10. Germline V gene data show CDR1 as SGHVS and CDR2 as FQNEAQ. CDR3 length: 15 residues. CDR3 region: CASSLTGTRRGEQYF. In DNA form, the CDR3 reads TGTGCCAGCAGCTTGACCGGGACTAGACGGGGCGAGCAGTACTTC. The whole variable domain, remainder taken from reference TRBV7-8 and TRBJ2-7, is GAGVSQSPRYKVAKRGQDVALRCDPISGHVSLFWYQQALGQGPEFLTYFQNEAQLDKSGLPSDRFFAERPEGSVSTLKIQRTQQEDSAVYLCASSLTGTRRGEQYFGPGTRLTVT.

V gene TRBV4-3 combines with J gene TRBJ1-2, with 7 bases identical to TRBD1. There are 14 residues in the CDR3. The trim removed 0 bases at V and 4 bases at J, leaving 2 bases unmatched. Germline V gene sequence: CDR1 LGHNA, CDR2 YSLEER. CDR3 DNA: TGCGCCAGCAGCCAAGAAGGGACAGCCTATGGCTACACCTTC. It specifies CASSQEGTAYGYTF.

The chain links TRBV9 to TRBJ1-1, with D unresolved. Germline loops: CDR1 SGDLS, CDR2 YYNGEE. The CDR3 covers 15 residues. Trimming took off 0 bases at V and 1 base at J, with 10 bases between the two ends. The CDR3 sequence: CASSVAWAENTEAFF. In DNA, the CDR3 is TGTGCCAGCAGCGTAGCGTGGGCCGAGAACACTGAAGCTTTCTTT.

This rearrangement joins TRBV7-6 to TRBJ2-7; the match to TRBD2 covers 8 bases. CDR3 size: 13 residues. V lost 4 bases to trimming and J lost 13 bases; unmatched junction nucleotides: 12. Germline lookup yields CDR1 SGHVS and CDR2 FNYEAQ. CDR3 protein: CASSSIAGLRLYV. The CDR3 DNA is TGTGCCAGCAGCTCCATAGCGGGGCTTCGATTATACGTC.

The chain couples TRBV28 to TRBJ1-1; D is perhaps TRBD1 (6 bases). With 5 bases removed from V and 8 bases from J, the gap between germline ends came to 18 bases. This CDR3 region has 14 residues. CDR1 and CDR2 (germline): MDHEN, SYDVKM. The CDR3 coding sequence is TGTGCCAGCAGTCCGACATGGGGGGGCAGAGAAGCTTTCTTT. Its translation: CASSPTWGGREAFF. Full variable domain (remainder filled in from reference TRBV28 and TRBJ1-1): DVKVTQSSRYLVKRTGEKVFLECVQDMDHENMFWYRQDPGLGLRLIYFSYDVKMKEKGDIPEGYSVSREKKERFSLILESASTNQTSMYLCASSPTWGGREAFFGQGTRLTVV.